This is a list of T cell receptor beta chains from one sample in a study of high-grade serous ovarian cancer treatment subgroups. Libraries were prepared by immunoSEQ multiplex PCR; TCRdb keeps only in-frame clonotypes and omits some of them. The data show 30,000 to 40,000 clones, with over 60% seen just once and about 3.3% held by the top ten. Sequenced: tumor tissue. The receptors derive from a human donor with high-grade serous ovarian cancer. CDR3s include the opening cysteine and the closing phenylalanine or tryptophan. Fields, in order: V gene, J gene, D gene, CDR3 length, clone size, CDR3 protein, CDR3 DNA. D genes are given only for firm matches. Rows give clone size only sometimes, using once, few, many, or a class for an expanded clone.

v_gene: TRBV7-2; j_gene: TRBJ2-3; d_gene: -; len: 12; abundance: -; CDR3aa: CASSWGRDTQYF; CDR3nt: TGTGCCAGCAGCTGGGGACGAGATACGCAGTATTTT
v_gene: TRBV4-3; j_gene: TRBJ2-1; d_gene: TRBD1; len: 17; abundance: -; CDR3aa: CASSSPLPGGIYNEQFF; CDR3nt: TGCGCCAGCAGTTCTCCGCTACCAGGGGGAATCTACAATGAGCAGTTCTTC
v_gene: TRBV28; j_gene: TRBJ2-7; d_gene: -; len: 11; abundance: few; CDR3aa: CASSLWGEQYF; CDR3nt: TGTGCCAGCAGTTTATGGGGCGAGCAGTACTTC
v_gene: TRBV15; j_gene: TRBJ2-7; d_gene: -; len: 13; abundance: -; CDR3aa: CATSREPLYEQYF; CDR3nt: TGTGCCACCAGCAGGGAGCCCCTCTACGAGCAGTACTTC
v_gene: TRBV6-5; j_gene: TRBJ2-7; d_gene: -; len: 15; abundance: -; CDR3aa: CASSSFPLGPYEQYF; CDR3nt: TGTGCCAGCAGTTCCTTTCCTTTGGGCCCCTACGAGCAGTACTTC
v_gene: TRBV5-1; j_gene: TRBJ1-3; d_gene: -; len: 14; abundance: -; CDR3aa: CASSLGGAGNTIYF; CDR3nt: TGCGCCAGCAGCTTGGGGGGTGCTGGAAACACCATATATTTT
v_gene: TRBV10-3; j_gene: TRBJ2-7; d_gene: -; len: 13; abundance: once; CDR3aa: CAIRHPRSYEQYF; CDR3nt: TGTGCCATCAGACATCCTAGATCCTACGAGCAGTACTTC
v_gene: TRBV19; j_gene: TRBJ1-1; d_gene: -; len: 12; abundance: once; CDR3aa: CASSREGTEAFF; CDR3nt: TGTGCCAGTAGTAGAGAGGGCACTGAAGCTTTCTTT
v_gene: TRBV5-6; j_gene: TRBJ2-7; d_gene: -; len: 12; abundance: once; CDR3aa: CASSLWEYEQYF; CDR3nt: TGTGCCAGCAGCTTGTGGGAATACGAGCAGTACTTC
v_gene: TRBV7-2; j_gene: TRBJ1-2; d_gene: -; len: 16; abundance: -; CDR3aa: CASSPAGSGRSYGYTF; CDR3nt: TGTGCCAGCAGCCCGGCAGGGTCCGGGCGGAGTTATGGCTACACCTTC
v_gene: TRBV4-2; j_gene: TRBJ2-7; d_gene: TRBD2; len: 16; abundance: -; CDR3aa: CASSPLAGGNDYEQYF; CDR3nt: TGTGCCAGCAGCCCACTAGCGGGAGGGAATGACTACGAGCAGTACTTC
v_gene: TRBV28; j_gene: TRBJ2-7; d_gene: -; len: 16; abundance: -; CDR3aa: CASSSPGGEEQYEQYF; CDR3nt: TGTGCCAGCAGTTCCCCAGGGGGGGAGGAGCAGTACGAGCAGTACTTC
v_gene: TRBV9; j_gene: TRBJ2-5; d_gene: -; len: 15; abundance: -; CDR3aa: CASSLTRTEQETQYF; CDR3nt: TGTGCCAGCAGCTTAACTAGGACGGAACAAGAGACCCAGTACTTC
v_gene: TRBV5-8; j_gene: TRBJ2-5; d_gene: -; len: 14; abundance: -; CDR3aa: CASSLGIGKETQYF; CDR3nt: TGTGCCAGCAGCTTGGGGATCGGGAAAGAGACCCAGTACTTC
v_gene: TRBV6-4; j_gene: TRBJ2-1; d_gene: -; len: 15; abundance: -; CDR3aa: CASSRTLLDSNEQFF; CDR3nt: TGTGCCAGCAGCCGCACCTTATTAGACTCCAATGAGCAGTTCTTC
v_gene: TRBV7-9; j_gene: TRBJ2-7; d_gene: TRBD1; len: 14; abundance: -; CDR3aa: CASSLGGQGYEQYF; CDR3nt: TGTGCCAGCAGCTTAGGCGGACAGGGATACGAGCAGTACTTC
v_gene: TRBV19; j_gene: TRBJ2-7; d_gene: -; len: 12; abundance: -; CDR3aa: CATTDREGEQYF; CDR3nt: TGTGCCACTACAGACAGGGAGGGCGAGCAGTACTTC
v_gene: TRBV5-4; j_gene: TRBJ2-1; d_gene: -; len: 14; abundance: -; CDR3aa: CASSLVLDSDEQFF; CDR3nt: TGTGCCAGCAGCTTGGTGCTAGATTCTGATGAGCAGTTCTTC
v_gene: TRBV7-2; j_gene: TRBJ1-6; d_gene: -; len: 16; abundance: -; CDR3aa: CASSLGRAEGRSPLHF; CDR3nt: TGTGCCAGCAGCCTCGGCCGGGCAGAAGGAAGATCACCCCTCCACTTT
v_gene: TRBV4-3; j_gene: TRBJ2-2; d_gene: TRBD1; len: 16; abundance: -; CDR3aa: CASSQGDRVNTGELFF; CDR3nt: TGCGCCAGCAGCCAAGGGGACAGAGTGAACACCGGGGAGCTGTTTTTT
v_gene: TRBV27; j_gene: TRBJ2-1; d_gene: -; len: 17; abundance: -; CDR3aa: CATSRGNGDPRGNEQFF; CDR3nt: TGTGCCACTTCTAGAGGGAATGGGGACCCCCGGGGAAATGAGCAGTTCTTC